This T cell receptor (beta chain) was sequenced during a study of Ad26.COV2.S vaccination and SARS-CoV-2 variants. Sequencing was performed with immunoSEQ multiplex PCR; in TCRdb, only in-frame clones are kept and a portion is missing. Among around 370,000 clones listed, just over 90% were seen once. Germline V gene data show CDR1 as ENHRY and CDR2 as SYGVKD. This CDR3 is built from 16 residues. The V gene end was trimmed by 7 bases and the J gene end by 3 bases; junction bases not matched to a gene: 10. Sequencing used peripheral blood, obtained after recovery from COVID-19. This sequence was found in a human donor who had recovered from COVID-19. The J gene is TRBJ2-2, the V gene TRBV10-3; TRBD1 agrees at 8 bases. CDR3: CAITRTGRADTGELFF. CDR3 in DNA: TGTGCCATCACCCGGACAGGGCGGGCGGACACCGGGGAGCTGTTTTTT.